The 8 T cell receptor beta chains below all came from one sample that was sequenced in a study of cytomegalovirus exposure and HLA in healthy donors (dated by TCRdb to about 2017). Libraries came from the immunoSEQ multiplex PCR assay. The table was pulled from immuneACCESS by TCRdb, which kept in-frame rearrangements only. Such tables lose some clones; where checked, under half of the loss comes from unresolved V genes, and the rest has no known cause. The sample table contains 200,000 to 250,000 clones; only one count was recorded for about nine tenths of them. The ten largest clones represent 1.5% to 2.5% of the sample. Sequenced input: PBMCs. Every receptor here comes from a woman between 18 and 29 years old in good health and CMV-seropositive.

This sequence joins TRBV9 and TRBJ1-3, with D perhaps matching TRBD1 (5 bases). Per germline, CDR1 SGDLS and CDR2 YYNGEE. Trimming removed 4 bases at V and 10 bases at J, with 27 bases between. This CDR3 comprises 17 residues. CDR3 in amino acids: CASSPGTQLTPGRTIYF. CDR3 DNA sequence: TGTGCCAGCAGCCCCGGGACGCAACTTACCCCTGGGAGGACCATATATTTT.

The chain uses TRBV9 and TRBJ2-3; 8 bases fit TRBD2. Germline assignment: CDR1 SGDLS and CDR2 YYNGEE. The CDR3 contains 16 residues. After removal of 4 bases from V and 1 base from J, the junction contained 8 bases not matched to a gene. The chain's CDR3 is CASSLSAGEGTDTQYF. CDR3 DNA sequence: TGTGCCAGCAGCCTATCAGCGGGAGAGGGCACAGATACGCAGTATTTT.

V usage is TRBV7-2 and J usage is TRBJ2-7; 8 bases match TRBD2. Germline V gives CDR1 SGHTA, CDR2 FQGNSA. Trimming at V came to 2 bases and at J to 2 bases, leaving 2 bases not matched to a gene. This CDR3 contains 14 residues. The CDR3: CASSLRAGAYEQYF. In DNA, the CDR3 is TGTGCCAGCAGCTTAAGAGCGGGGGCCTACGAGCAGTACTTC.

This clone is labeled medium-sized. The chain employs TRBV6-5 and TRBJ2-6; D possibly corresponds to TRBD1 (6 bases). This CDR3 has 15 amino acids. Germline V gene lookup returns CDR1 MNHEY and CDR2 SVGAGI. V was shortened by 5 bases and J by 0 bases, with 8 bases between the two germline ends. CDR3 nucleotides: TGTGCCAGCAGTGGGACAATCTCTGGGGCCAACGTCCTGACTTTC. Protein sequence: CASSGTISGANVLTF.

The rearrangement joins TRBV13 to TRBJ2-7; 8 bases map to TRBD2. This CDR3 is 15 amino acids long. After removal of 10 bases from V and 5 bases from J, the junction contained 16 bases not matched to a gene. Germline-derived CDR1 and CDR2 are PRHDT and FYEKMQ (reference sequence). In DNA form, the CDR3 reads TGTGCCACCAACCACGCGGACGGGAGGGCCGACGAGCAGTACTTC. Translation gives CATNHADGRADEQYF.

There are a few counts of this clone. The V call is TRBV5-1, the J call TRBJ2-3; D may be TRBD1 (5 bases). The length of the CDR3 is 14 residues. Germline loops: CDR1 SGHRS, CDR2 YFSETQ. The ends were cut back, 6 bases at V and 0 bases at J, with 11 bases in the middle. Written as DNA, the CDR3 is TGCGCCAGCATTCTGGACACTAGCACAGATACGCAGTATTTT. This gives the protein CASILDTSTDTQYF.

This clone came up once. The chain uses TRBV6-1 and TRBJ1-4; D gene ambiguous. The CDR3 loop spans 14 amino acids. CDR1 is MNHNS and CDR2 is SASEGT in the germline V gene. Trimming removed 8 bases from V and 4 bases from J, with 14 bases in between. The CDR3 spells CASHDRRGNEKLFF. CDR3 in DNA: TGTGCCAGCCATGACCGGCGGGGTAATGAAAAACTGTTTTTT.

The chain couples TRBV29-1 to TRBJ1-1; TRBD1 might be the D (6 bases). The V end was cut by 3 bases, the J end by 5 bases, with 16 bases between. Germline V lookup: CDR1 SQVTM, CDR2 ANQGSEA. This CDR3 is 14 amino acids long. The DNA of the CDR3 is TGCAGCGTTGATGTGACAGGAGGAGGAACTGAAGCTTTCTTT. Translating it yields CSVDVTGGGTEAFF. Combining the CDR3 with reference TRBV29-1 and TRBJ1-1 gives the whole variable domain SAVISQKPSRDICQRGTSLTIQCQVDSQVTMMFWYRQQPGQSLTLIATANQGSEATYESGFVIDKFPISRPNLTFSTLTVSNMSPEDSSIYLCSVDVTGGGTEAFFGQGTRLTVV.